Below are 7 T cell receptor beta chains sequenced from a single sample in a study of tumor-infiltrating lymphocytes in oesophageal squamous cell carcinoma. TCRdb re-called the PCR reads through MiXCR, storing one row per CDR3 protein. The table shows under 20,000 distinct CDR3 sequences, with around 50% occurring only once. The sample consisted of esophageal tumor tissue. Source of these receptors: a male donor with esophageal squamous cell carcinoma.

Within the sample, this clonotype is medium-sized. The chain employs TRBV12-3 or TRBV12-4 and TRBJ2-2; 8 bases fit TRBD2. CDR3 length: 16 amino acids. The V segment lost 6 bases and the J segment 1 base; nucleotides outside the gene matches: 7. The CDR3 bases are TGTGCCAGCAGCCTCGGGCTAGCGGGGAACACCGGGGAGCTGTTTTTT. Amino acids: CASSLGLAGNTGELFF.

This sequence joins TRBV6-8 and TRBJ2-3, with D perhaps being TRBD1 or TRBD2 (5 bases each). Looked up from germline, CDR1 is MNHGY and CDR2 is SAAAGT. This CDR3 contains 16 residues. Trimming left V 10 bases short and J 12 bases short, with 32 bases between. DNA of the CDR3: TGTGCCAACACAAGAGGTCGGGGACGCAGAACAGAGACCCAGTATTTT. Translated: CANTRGRGRRTETQYF.

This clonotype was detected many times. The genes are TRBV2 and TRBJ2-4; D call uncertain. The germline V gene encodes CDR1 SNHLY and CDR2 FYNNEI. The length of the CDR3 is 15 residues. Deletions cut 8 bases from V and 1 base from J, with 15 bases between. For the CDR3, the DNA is TGTGCCAGCGACGAAGACTCGCCCGCCAAAAACATTCAGTACTTC. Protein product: CASDEDSPAKNIQYF.

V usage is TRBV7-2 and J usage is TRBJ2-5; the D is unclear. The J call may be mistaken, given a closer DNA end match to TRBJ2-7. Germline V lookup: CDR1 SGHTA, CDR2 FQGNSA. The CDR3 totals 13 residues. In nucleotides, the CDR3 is TGTGCCAGCAGCTTAGAGTTATCCTACGAGCAGTACTTC. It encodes CASSLELSYEQYF.

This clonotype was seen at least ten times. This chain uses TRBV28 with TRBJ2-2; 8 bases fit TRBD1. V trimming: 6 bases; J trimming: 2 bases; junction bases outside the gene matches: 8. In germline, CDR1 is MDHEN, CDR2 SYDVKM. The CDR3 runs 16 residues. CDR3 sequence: CASRENRGTNTGELFF. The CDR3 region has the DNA TGTGCCAGCAGAGAGAACAGGGGGACTAACACCGGGGAGCTGTTTTTT.

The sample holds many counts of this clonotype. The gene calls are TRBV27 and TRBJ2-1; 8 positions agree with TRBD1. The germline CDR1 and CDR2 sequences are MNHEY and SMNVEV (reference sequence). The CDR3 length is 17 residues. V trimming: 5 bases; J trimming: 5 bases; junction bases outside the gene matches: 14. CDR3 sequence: CASSLGDRPGINNEQFF. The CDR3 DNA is TGTGCCAGCAGTCTGGGGGACAGGCCGGGAATCAACAATGAGCAGTTCTTC.

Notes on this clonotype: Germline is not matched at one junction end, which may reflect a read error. The CDR3 DNA reads as TGTGCCAGCAGCAACCGACTAGCGTCCTCCGAGCAGTACTTC. It specifies CASSNRLASSEQYF. The chain joins TRBV7-2 to TRBJ2-1, with TRBD2 matching over 8 bases. TRBJ2-7 explains the end of the DNA better; the J call may be wrong. Per germline, CDR1 SGHTA and CDR2 FQGNSA. The CDR3 runs to 14 residues.